The TCR beta chain under discussion was sequenced for a study of control samples from healthy donors and cancer patients. This CDR3 region has 12 residues. The germline V and J ends were trimmed by 3 bases and 7 bases, with 4 bases remaining between them. CDR1 and CDR2 from the germline V gene are MNHEY and SMNVEV (reference sequence). Method: immunoSEQ multiplex PCR; TCRdb's copy keeps in-frame clones and lacks some. The sample holds about 110,000 clones, 75% to 90% seen once. Material for sequencing was blood. The clonotype comes from a woman between 45 and 65 years old in good health. V and J are TRBV27 and TRBJ1-6; D is ambiguous. CDR3 sequence reads: CASSFDNSPLHF. Here the CDR3 DNA reads TGTGCCAGCAGTTTCGACAATTCACCCCTCCACTTT.